The T cell receptor (beta chain) described here comes from a study of cytomegalovirus exposure and HLA in healthy donors. CDR1 and CDR2 (germline): SGHTA, FQGTGA. The CDR3 is 15 residues long. Trimming took 5 bases from V and 0 from J, leaving 8 bases between them. In the PCR, 60 Vbeta and 13 Jbeta primers were used. The method was immunoSEQ multiplex PCR; TCRdb's version includes in-frame clones alone and lacks a portion of them. The repertoire holds some 85,000 clones, with over 60% as singletons. Sequencing was performed on PBMCs. This chain connects TRBV7-3 to TRBJ1-6; no clear D. This receptor was obtained from a man aged 35-49 years in good health and CMV-seronegative. Here the CDR3 reads CASSPWSSYNSPLHF. The DNA for the CDR3 is TGTGCCAGCAGCCCTTGGAGCTCCTATAATTCACCCCTCCACTTT. Together with reference TRBV7-3 and TRBJ1-6, the CDR3 gives the full variable domain: GAGVSQTPSNKVTEKGKYVELRCDPISGHTALYWYRQSLGQGPEFLIYFQGTGAADDSGLPNDRFFAVRPEGSVSTLKIQRTERGDSAVYLCASSPWSSYNSPLHFGNGTRLTVT.